This TCR beta chain was sequenced during a study of identical twins. This CDR3 has 14 amino acids. J was trimmed by 5 bases and V by 3 bases; bases with no gene match: 5. In its sample, this clonotype was seen a few times. TCRdb independently ran MiXCR on the 5' RACE reads; one entry per CDR3 protein. The sample holds more than 600,000 distinct CDR3 sequences, roughly 18% seen once. This sample also belongs to another study, concerning T cells expressing NK-cell markers. From that study: Questions lingered over whether expanded NKG2C+ T cell clones were HCMV-specific.

J is TRBJ2-7 and V is TRBV12-3 or TRBV12-4, with 9 bases that match TRBD1. Material: PBMCs. The TCR comes from a woman aged 18-29 years in good health. The CDR3 is CASSFGTGRHEQYF. CDR3 nucleotide sequence: TGTGCCAGCAGTTTCGGGACAGGGAGACACGAGCAGTACTTC.